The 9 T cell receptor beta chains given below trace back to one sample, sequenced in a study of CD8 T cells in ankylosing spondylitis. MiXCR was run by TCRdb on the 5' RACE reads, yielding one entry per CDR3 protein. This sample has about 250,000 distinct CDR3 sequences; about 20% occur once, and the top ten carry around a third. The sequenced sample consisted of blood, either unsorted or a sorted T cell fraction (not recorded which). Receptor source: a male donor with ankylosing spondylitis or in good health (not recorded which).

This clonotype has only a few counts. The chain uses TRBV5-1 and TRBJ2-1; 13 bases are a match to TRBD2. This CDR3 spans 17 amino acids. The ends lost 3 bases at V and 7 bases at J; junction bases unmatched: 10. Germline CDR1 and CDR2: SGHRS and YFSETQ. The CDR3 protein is CASSSLLAGGPYNEQFF. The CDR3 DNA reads TGCGCCAGCAGCTCATTACTAGCGGGAGGGCCTTATAATGAGCAGTTCTTC.

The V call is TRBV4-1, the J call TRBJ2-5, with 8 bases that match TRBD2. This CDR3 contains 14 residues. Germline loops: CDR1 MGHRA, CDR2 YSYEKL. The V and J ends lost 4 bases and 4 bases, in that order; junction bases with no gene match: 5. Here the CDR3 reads CASSRLSGRETQYF. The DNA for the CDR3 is TGCGCCAGCAGCCGGCTCAGCGGGAGAGAGACCCAGTACTTC.

The CDR3 DNA follows: TGTGCCAGCAGCACATCGAACAGGGTTGTCTACGAGCAGTACTTC. This gives the protein CASSTSNRVVYEQYF. The V call is TRBV11-2, the J call TRBJ2-7, with a weak D call TRBD1 (6 bases). CDR3 length: 15 amino acids. Looked up from germline, CDR1 is SGHAT and CDR2 is FQNNGV. V was shortened by 5 bases and J by 3 bases, with 17 bases between the two germline ends.

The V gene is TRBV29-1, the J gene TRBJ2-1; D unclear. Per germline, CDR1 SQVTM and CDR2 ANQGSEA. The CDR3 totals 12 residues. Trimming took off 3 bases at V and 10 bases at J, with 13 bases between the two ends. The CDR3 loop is CSVDAGPSEQFF. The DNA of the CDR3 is TGCAGCGTTGATGCCGGACCATCGGAGCAGTTCTTC.

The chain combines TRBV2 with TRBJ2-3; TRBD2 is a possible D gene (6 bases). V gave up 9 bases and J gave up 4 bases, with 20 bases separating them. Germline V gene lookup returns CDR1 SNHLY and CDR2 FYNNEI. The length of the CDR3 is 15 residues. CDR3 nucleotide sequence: TGTGCCAGAGAACCCGGGACTCATATCGCAGATACGCAGTATTTT. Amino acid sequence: CAREPGTHIADTQYF.

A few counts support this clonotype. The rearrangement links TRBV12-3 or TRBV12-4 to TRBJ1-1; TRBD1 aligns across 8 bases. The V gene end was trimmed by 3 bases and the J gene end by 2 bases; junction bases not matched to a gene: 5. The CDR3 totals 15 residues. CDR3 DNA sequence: TGTGCCAGCAGTTTCCCACAGGGGGTAAACACTGAAGCTTTCTTT. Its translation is CASSFPQGVNTEAFF.

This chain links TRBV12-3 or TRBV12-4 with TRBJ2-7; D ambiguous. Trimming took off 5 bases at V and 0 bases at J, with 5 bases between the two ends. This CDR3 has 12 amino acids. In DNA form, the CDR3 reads TGTGCCAGCAGTCAGAGCTCCTACGAGCAGTACTTC. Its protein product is CASSQSSYEQYF.

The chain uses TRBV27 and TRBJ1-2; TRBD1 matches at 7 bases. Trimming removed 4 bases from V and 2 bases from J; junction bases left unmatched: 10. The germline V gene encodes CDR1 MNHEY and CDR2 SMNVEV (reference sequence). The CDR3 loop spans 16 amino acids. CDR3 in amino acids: CASSSVIGGSNYGYTF. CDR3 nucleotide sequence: TGTGCCAGCAGTTCCGTCATAGGGGGCTCGAACTATGGCTACACCTTC.

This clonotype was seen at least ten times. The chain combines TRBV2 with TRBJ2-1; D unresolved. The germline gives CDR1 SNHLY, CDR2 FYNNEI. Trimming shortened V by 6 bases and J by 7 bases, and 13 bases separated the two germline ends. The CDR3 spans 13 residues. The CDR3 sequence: CASRGAALNEQFF. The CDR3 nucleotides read TGTGCCAGCAGGGGTGCCGCCCTAAATGAGCAGTTCTTC.